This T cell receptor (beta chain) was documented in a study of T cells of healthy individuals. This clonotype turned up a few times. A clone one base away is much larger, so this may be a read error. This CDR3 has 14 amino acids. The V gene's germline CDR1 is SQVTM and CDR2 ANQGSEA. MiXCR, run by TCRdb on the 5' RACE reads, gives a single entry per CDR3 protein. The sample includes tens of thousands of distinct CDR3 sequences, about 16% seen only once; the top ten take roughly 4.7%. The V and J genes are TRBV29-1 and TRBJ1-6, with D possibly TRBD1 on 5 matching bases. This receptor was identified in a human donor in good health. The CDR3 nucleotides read TGCAGCGTCCGACAGAGCTCCTATAATTCACCCCTCAACTTT. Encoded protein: CSVRQSSYNSPLNF.